The source of this T cell receptor (beta chain) is a study of tumor-infiltrating lymphocytes in primary liver carcinoma. CDR1 SQVTM and CDR2 ANQGSEA come from the germline V gene. This CDR3 comprises 12 residues. Findings of the study overall: Top-250-clone fractions were significantly higher in tumors than in blood (p = 0.039).

Production of TCR beta cDNA used approximately 480 ng total RNA together with a constant-region primer. Sequencing libraries for TCR beta derived from three nested multiplex PCR rounds that used slightly modified ARM-PCR. The first two PCR rounds used TRBV1-TRBV30 forward primers with a C-beta reverse primer, nine to eleven cycles each. TCRdb recomputed calls from the multiplex PCR reads with MiXCR, one row per CDR3 protein. This table holds 100,000 to 150,000 distinct CDR3 sequences, roughly three fifths found once. Bulk tissue was left unsorted, and RNA and DNA were co-extracted from 20-30 mg of it. Note on this clonotype: Its antigen remains unidentified. One end of the junction does not line up with germline, which may come from a read error.

Sequences were obtained from liver tumor tissue from sampling region 3. Stated subset: tumor region T3, left-lateral pole. V and J are TRBV29-1 and TRBJ1-1; D is possibly TRBD1 (5 bases). The clonotype comes from a woman aged 60-75 years with primary liver carcinoma and hepatitis B virus infection. The CDR3 is CNVGDSHTEAFF. In nucleotides, the CDR3 is TGCAACGTTGGTGACAGCCACACTGAAGCTTTCTTT.